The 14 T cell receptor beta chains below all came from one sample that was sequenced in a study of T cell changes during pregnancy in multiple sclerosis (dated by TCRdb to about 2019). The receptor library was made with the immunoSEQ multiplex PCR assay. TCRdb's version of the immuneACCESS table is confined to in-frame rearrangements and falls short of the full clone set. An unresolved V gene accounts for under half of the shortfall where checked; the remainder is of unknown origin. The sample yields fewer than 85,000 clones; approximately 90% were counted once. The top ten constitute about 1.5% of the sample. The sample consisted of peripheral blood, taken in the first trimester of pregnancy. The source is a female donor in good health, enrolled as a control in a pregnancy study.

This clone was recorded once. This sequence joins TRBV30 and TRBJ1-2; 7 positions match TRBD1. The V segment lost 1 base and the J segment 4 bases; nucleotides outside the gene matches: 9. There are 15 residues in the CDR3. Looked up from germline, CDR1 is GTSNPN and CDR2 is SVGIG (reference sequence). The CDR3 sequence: CAWSAEQGQIYGYTF. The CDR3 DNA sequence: TGTGCCTGGAGTGCGGAACAGGGACAGATCTATGGCTACACCTTC.

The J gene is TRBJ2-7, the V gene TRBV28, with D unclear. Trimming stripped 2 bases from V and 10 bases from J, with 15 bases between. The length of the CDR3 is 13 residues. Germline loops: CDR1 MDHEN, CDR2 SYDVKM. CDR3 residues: CASSLQSRAFQYF. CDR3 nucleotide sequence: TGTGCCAGCAGTTTACAAAGTCGCGCATTTCAGTACTTC. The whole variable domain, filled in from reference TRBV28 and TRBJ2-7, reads DVKVTQSSRYLVKRTGEKVFLECVQDMDHENMFWYRQDPGLGLRLIYFSYDVKMKEKGDIPEGYSVSREKKERFSLILESASTNQTSMYLCASSLQSRAFQYFGPGTRLTVT.

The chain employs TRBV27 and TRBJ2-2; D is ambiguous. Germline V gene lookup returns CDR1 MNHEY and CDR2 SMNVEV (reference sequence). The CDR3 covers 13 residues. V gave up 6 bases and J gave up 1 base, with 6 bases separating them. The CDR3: CASSLGNTGELFF. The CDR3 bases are TGTGCCAGCAGCCTCGGGAACACCGGGGAGCTGTTTTTT.

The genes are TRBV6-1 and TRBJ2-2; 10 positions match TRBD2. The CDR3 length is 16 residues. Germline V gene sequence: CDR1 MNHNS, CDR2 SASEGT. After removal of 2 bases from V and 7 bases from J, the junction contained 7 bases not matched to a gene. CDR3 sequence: CASSERAGGPVGELFF. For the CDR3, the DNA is TGTGCCAGCAGTGAAAGAGCGGGAGGGCCTGTCGGGGAGCTGTTTTTT.

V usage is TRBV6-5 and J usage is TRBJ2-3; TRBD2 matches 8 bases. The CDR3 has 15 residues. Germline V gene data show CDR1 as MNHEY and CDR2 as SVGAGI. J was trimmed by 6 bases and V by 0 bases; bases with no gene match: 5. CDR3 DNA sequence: TGTGCCAGCAGTTACTCGATGCCGGGGGGGGATACGCAGTATTTT. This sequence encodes CASSYSMPGGDTQYF.

CDR3 in amino acids: CARMLAGGPQIADTQYF. CDR3 DNA sequence: TGTGCCAGAATGTTGGCGGGAGGACCCCAGATTGCAGATACGCAGTATTTT. This rearrangement joins TRBV5-3 to TRBJ2-3; TRBD2 matches 8 bases. TRBV5-3 is placed among ORFs of uncertain function. V lost 6 bases, J lost 4 bases, and 16 bases stayed unmatched. CDR3 size: 17 residues.

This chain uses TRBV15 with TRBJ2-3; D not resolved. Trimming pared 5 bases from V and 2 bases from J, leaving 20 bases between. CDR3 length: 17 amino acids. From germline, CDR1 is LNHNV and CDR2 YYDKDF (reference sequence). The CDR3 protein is CATSSPLLHTATDTQYF. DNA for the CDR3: TGTGCCACCAGCTCCCCCCTCCTGCATACTGCCACAGATACGCAGTATTTT.

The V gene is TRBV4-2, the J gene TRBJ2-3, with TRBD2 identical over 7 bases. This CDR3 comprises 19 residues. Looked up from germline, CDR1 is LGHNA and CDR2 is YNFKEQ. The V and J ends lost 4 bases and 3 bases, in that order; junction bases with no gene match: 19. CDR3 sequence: CASSPNTKWGGRDTDTQYF. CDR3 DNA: TGTGCCAGCAGCCCCAATACCAAGTGGGGCGGGAGAGATACAGATACGCAGTATTTT.

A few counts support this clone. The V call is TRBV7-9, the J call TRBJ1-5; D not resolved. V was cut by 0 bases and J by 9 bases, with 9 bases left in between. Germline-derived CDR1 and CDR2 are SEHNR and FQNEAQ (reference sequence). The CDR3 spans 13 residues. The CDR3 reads CASSLASRGPQHF. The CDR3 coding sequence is TGTGCCAGCAGCTTAGCATCCCGGGGGCCCCAGCATTTT.

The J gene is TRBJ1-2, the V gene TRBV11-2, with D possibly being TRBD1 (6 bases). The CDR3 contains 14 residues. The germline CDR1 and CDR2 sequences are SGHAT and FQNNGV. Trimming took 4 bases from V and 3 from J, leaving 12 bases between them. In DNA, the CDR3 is TGTGCCAGCAGCTCGCCGACAGGTGACTATGGCTACACCTTC. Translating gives CASSSPTGDYGYTF.

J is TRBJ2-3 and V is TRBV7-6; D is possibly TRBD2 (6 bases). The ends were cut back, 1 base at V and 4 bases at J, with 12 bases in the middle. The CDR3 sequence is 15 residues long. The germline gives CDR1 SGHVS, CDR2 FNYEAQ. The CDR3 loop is CASSLGLEGPDTQYF. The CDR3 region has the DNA TGTGCCAGCAGCTTAGGACTAGAGGGGCCAGATACGCAGTATTTT. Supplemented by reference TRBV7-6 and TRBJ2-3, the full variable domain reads GAGVSQSPRYKVTKRGQDVALRCDPISGHVSLYWYRQALGQGPEFLTYFNYEAQQDKSGLPNDRFSAERPEGSISTLTIQRTEQRDSAMYRCASSLGLEGPDTQYFGPGTRLTVL.

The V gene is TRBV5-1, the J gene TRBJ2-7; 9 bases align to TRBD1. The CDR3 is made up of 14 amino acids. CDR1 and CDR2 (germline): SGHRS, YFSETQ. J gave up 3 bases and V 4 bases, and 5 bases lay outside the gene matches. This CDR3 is CASSAGTGIYEQYF. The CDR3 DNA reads TGCGCCAGCAGCGCCGGGACAGGGATCTACGAGCAGTACTTC.

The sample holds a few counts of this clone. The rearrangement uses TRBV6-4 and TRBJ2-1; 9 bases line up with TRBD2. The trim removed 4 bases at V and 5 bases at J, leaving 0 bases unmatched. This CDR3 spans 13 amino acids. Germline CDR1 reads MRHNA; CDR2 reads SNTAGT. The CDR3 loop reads CASSGTSDNEQFF. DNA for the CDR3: TGTGCCAGCAGTGGGACTAGCGACAATGAGCAGTTCTTC.

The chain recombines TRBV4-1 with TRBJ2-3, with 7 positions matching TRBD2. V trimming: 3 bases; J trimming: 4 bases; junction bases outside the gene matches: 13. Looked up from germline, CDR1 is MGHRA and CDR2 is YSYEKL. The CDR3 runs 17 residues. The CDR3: CASSQASAREFADTQYF. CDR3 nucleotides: TGCGCCAGCAGCCAGGCCTCCGCGCGGGAGTTCGCAGATACGCAGTATTTT.